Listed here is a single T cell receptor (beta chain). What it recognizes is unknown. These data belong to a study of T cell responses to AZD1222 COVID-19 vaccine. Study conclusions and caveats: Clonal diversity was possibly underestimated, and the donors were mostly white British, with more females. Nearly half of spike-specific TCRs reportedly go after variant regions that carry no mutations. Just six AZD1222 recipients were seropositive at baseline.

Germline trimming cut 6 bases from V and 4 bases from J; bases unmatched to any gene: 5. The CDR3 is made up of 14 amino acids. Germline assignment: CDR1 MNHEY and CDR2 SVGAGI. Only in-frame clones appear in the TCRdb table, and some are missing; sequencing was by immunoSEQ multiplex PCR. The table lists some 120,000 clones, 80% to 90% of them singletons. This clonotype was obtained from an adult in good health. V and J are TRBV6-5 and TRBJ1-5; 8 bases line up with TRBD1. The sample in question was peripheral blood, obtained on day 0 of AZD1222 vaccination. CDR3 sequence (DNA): TGTGCCAGCAGAGTTGGACAGGGAAATCAGCCCCAGCATTTT. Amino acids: CASRVGQGNQPQHF.